These 8 T cell receptor beta chains originate from one sample sequenced in a study of blood T cell repertoires in COVID-19. Libraries were prepared by immunoSEQ multiplex PCR; TCRdb keeps only in-frame clonotypes and omits some of them. Among about 200,000 clones, approximately 90% were seen once, and the ten largest hold roughly 10%. The sequenced material came from peripheral blood. The receptor source for this set is a woman in her forties or fifties with COVID-19, enrolled during active disease.

J is TRBJ2-1 and V is TRBV3-1 (or the pseudogene TRBV3-2), with TRBD2 identical over 10 bases. This CDR3 spans 16 amino acids. Germline V gene lookup returns CDR1 LGHDT and CDR2 YNNKEL (reference sequence). V lost 4 bases and J lost 7; bases outside the gene matches: 10. CDR3 residues: CASSLLRLAGLNEQFF. CDR3 nucleotides: TGTGCCAGCAGCCTCCTTCGACTAGCGGGTCTTAATGAGCAGTTCTTC.

This clone was found many times. The chain recombines TRBV27 with TRBJ1-1, with a tentative D call TRBD1 (5 bases). The CDR3 is made up of 13 amino acids. With 3 bases removed from V and 7 bases from J, the gap between germline ends came to 12 bases. CDR1 is MNHEY and CDR2 is SMNVEV in the germline V gene (reference sequence). The DNA for the CDR3 is TGTGCCAGCAGTTTGGACGGGGGAAGTGAAGCTTTCTTT. Translated: CASSLDGGSEAFF.

This clone was counted a few times. This rearrangement joins TRBV30 to TRBJ1-1; D not certain. Germline values: CDR1 GTSNPN, CDR2 SVGIG (reference sequence). The CDR3 extends over 14 amino acids. Trimming pared 2 bases from V and 1 base from J, leaving 11 bases between. The CDR3 DNA sequence: TGTGCCTGGAGTCGTCCAGGTCCGAACACTGAAGCTTTCTTT. Protein: CAWSRPGPNTEAFF.

The rearrangement uses TRBV27 and TRBJ2-2, with 12 bases fitting TRBD2. This CDR3 has 19 amino acids. V was pared by 0 bases and J by 3 bases, with 8 bases of the junction left unmatched. Per the germline V gene, CDR1 is MNHEY and CDR2 is SMNVEV (reference sequence). The CDR3 region has the DNA TGTGCCAGCAGTTTATCAACTAGCGGGGGGTCGAAGGACACCGGGGAGCTGTTTTTT. It codes for CASSLSTSGGSKDTGELFF.

The chain combines TRBV9 with TRBJ1-4, with TRBD1 identical over 9 bases. The CDR3 has 15 residues. In germline, CDR1 is SGDLS, CDR2 YYNGEE. The junction had 8 bases not matched to a gene; V was cut back by 4 bases and J by 7 bases. The chain's CDR3 is CASSIRDREVEKLFF. CDR3 DNA sequence: TGTGCCAGCAGCATCCGGGACAGGGAGGTTGAAAAACTGTTTTTT.

The chain is built from TRBV10-1 and TRBJ2-7; possibly TRBD1 for D (6 bases). V shed 0 bases and J shed 6 bases, with 12 bases lying between them. The CDR3 runs to 14 residues. Germline CDR1 reads WNHNN; CDR2 reads SYGVQD (reference sequence). In DNA, the CDR3 is TGCGCCAGCAGTGAGTCGGGTAGAGGGGGCGAGCAGTACGTC. Translated, it gives CASSESGRGGEQYV.

The chain recombines TRBV10-1 with TRBJ2-2; 9 bases line up with TRBD1. Germline trimming cut 5 bases from V and 5 bases from J; bases unmatched to any gene: 18. Germline values: CDR1 WNHNN, CDR2 SYGVQD (reference sequence). This CDR3 contains 19 residues. This CDR3 reads CASSRTRGQGKGRTGELFF. DNA for the CDR3: TGCGCCAGCAGTAGAACAAGGGGACAGGGCAAAGGACGGACCGGGGAGCTGTTTTTT.

This chain uses TRBV28 with TRBJ1-5; maybe TRBD1 (6 bases). Trimming stripped 5 bases from V and 7 bases from J, with 15 bases between. Germline V gives CDR1 MDHEN, CDR2 SYDVKM. The CDR3 extends over 14 amino acids. The CDR3 loop is CASSKGQGQQPQHF. The CDR3 DNA reads as TGTGCCAGCAGTAAAGGGCAGGGACAACAGCCCCAGCATTTT.